The text below deals with one T cell receptor beta chain. TCRdb keeps only in-frame clones here, not all; method: immunoSEQ multiplex PCR. The repertoire consists of some 64,000 clones, with around 97% occurring once and the leading ten covering around 1.5%. V gave up 5 bases and J gave up 4 bases, with 12 bases separating them. Germline V lookup: CDR1 SQVTM, CDR2 ANQGSEA. The CDR3 extends over 13 amino acids. This sample was taken from a study of cytomegalovirus exposure and HLA in healthy donors. The sample comprised PBMCs. This receptor was obtained from a woman younger than 30 in good health and CMV-seropositive. The chain joins TRBV29-1 to TRBJ2-1; D is possibly TRBD2 (5 bases). The CDR3 bases are TGCAGCGTTTGGGGTGGACTTTACAATGAGCAGTTCTTC. It yields the protein CSVWGGLYNEQFF.